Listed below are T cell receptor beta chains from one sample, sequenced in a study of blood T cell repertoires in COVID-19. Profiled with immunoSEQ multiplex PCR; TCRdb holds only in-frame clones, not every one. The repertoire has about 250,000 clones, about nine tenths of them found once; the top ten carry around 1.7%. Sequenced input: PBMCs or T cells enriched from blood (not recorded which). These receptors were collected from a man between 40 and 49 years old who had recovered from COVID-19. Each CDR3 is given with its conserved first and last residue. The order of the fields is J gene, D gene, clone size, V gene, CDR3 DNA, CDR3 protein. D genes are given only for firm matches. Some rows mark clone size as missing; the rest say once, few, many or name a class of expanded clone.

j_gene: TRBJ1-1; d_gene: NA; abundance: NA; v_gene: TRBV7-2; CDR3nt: TGTGCCAGCAGCTTAGATGTGCAGGCCACTGAAGCTTTCTTT; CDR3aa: CASSLDVQATEAFF
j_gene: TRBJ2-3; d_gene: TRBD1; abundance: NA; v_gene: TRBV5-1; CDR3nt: TGCGCCAGCAGCTTTCAGGGACAGGCCACAGATACGCAGTATTTT; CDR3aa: CASSFQGQATDTQYF
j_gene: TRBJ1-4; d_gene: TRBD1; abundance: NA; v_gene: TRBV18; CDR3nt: TGTGCCAGCTCACCACTCGACAGGACAGGAATAACCCTTGAAAAACTGTTTTTT; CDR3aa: CASSPLDRTGITLEKLFF
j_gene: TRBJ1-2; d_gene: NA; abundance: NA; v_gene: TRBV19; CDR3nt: TGTGCCAGTAGTACAAGAAGAGGGGGTAACTATGGCTACACCTTC; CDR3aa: CASSTRRGGNYGYTF
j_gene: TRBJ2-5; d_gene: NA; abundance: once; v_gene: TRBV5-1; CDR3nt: TGCGCCAGCAGCTTGGACAGGGTGTATGGGACCCAGTACTTC; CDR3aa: CASSLDRVYGTQYF
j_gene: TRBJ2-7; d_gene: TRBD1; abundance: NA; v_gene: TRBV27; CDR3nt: TGTGCCAGCAGACCAGGACAGGGTTTATACGAGCAGTACTTC; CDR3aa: CASRPGQGLYEQYF
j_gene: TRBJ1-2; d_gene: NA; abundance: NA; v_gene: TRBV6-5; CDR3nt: TGTGCCAGCAGGGCTGACTATGGCTACACCTTC; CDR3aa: CASRADYGYTF
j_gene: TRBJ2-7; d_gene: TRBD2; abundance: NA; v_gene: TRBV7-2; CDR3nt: TGTGCCAGCAGCTTCCGGCTCGCGGGGGGGTTACTCTCCTACGAGCAGTACTTC; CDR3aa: CASSFRLAGGLLSYEQYF
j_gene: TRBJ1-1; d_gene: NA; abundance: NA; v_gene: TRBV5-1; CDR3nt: TGCGCCAGCAGCCAGTGGACAGACGGGACTGAAGCTTTCTTT; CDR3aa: CASSQWTDGTEAFF
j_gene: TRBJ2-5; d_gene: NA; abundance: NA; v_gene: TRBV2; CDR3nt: TGTGCCAGCAGAGGGACGGAAGGGGGGACCCAGTACTTC; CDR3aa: CASRGTEGGTQYF
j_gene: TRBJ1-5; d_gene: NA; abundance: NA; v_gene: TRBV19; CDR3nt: TGTGCCAGTAGTATCAGGACAGACTATAGCAATCAGCCCCAGCATTTT; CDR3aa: CASSIRTDYSNQPQHF
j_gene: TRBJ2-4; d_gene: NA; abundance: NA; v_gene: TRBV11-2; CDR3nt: TGTGCCAGCAGCTCCCTGGCCGCCAAAAACATTCAGTACTTC; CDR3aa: CASSSLAAKNIQYF
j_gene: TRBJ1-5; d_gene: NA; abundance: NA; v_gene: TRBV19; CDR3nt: TGTGCCAGTAGGATCGGGGAGGCGGGCAATCAGCCCCAGCATTTT; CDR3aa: CASRIGEAGNQPQHF
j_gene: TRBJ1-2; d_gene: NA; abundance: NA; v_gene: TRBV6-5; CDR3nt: TGTGCCCTCAGTAATGGGGGGAATGGCTACACCTTC; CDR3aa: CALSNGGNGYTF
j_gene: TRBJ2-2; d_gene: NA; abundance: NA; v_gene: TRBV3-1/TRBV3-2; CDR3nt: TGTGCCAGCAGCCACGCAAGGAGCCCCGGGGAGCTGTTTTTT; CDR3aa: CASSHARSPGELFF